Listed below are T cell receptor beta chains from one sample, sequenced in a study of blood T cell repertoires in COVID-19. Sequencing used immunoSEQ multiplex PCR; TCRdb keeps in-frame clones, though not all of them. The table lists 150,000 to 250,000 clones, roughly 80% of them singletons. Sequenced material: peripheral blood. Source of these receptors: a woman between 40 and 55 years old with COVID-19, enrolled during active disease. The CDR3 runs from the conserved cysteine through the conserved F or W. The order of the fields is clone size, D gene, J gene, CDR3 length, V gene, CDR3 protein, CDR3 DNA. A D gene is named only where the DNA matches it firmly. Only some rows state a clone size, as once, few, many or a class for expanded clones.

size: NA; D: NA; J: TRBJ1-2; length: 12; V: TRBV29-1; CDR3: CSVEPGYYGYTF; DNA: TGCAGCGTTGAGCCAGGCTACTATGGCTACACCTTC
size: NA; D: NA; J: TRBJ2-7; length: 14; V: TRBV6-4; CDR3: CASGGTQISYEQYF; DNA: TGTGCCAGCGGTGGGACTCAAATCTCCTACGAGCAGTACTTC
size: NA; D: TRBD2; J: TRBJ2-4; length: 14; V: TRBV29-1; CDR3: CSVILAGGRSIQYF; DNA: TGCAGCGTGATACTAGCGGGGGGGCGTAGCATTCAGTACTTC
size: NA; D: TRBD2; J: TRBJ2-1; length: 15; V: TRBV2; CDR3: CASSSTSGGYNEQFF; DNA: TGTGCCAGCAGTTCGACTAGCGGAGGGTACAATGAGCAGTTCTTC
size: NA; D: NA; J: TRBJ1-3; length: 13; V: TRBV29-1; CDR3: CSVATNSGNTIYF; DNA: TGCAGCGTTGCGACAAACTCTGGAAACACCATATATTTT
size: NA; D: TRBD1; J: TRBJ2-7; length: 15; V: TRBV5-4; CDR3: CASSPPGQGAHEQYF; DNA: TGTGCCAGCAGCCCTCCGGGACAGGGGGCCCACGAGCAGTACTTC
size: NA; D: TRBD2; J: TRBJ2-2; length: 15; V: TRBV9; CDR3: CASSGSGGANGELFF; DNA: TGTGCCAGCAGCGGGAGCGGGGGGGCGAACGGGGAGCTGTTTTTT
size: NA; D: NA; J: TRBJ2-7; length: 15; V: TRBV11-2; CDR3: CASSLVGLTGSEQYF; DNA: TGTGCCAGCAGCTTAGTTGGACTTACAGGGTCCGAGCAGTACTTC
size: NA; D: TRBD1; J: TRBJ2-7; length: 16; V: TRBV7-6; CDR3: CASSVHRDSYSYEQYF; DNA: TGTGCCAGCAGCGTCCACCGGGACAGTTACTCCTACGAGCAGTACTTC
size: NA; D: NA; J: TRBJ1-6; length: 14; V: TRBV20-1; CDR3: CSASAQGRGSPLHF; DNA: TGCAGTGCTAGTGCCCAGGGCAGAGGCTCACCCCTCCACTTT
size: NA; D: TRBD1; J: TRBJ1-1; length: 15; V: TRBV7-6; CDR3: CASSSWTGVNTEAFF; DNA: TGTGCCAGCAGCTCTTGGACAGGCGTGAACACTGAAGCTTTCTTT
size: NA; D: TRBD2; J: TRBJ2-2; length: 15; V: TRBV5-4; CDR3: CASSRGLDTPGELFF; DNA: TGTGCCAGCAGCCGGGGACTAGATACCCCCGGGGAGCTGTTTTTT
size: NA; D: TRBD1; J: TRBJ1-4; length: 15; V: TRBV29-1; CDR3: CSVQGEKGSNEKLFF; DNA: TGCAGCGTACAGGGGGAAAAAGGATCTAATGAAAAACTGTTTTTT
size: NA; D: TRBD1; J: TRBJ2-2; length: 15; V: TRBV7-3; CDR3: CASSLSLTGTGELFF; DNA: TGTGCCAGCAGCCTCTCCCTGACAGGGACCGGGGAGCTGTTTTTT
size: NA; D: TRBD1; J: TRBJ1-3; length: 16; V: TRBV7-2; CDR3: CASSPATGRGGNTIYF; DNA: TGTGCCAGCAGCCCAGCGACAGGGCGAGGGGGAAACACCATATATTTT
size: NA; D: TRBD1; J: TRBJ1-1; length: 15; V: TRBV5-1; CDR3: CASRPLQGAGTEAFF; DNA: TGCGCCAGCAGACCCTTACAGGGGGCAGGTACTGAAGCTTTCTTT
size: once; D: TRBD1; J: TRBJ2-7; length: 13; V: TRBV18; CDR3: CASSRDREYEQYF; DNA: TGTGCCAGCTCTCGCGACAGGGAGTACGAGCAGTACTTC
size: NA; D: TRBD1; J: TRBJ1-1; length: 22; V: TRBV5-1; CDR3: CASSLLGLSPRQGNTLNTEAFF; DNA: TGCGCCAGCAGCTTGTTGGGTTTGAGTCCCCGACAGGGGAACACTTTGAACACTGAAGCTTTCTTT
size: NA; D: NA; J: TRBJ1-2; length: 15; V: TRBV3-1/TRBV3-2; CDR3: CASSQETGKNYGYTF; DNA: TGTGCCAGCAGCCAGGAAACAGGGAAAAACTATGGCTACACCTTC
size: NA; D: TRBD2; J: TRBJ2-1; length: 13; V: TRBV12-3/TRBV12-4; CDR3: CASSPAGVGEQFF; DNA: TGTGCCAGCAGTCCGGCGGGGGTCGGGGAGCAGTTCTTC
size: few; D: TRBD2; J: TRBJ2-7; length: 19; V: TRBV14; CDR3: CASSQAGLATLSDTYEQYF; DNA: TGTGCCAGCAGCCAAGCTGGACTAGCTACCCTGTCCGATACCTACGAGCAGTACTTC
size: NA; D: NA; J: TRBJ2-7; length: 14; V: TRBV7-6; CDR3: CASSLDYNSYEQYF; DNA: TGTGCCAGCAGCTTGGACTACAACTCCTACGAGCAGTACTTC
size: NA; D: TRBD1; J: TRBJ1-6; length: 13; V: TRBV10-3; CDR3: CASGTGGITPLHF; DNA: TGTGCCAGCGGGACAGGGGGCATAACACCCCTCCACTTT
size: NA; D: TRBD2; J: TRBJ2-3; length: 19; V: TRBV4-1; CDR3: CASSQLWTSGRAMTDTQYF; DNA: TGCGCCAGCAGCCAACTGTGGACTAGCGGGAGGGCCATGACAGATACGCAGTATTTT
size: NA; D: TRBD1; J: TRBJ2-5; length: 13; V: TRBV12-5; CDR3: CASGLQGWETQYF; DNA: TGTGCTAGTGGTTTACAGGGGTGGGAGACCCAGTACTTC
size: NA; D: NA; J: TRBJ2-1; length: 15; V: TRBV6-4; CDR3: CASSLQGGAYNEQFF; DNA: TGTGCCAGCAGTCTACAGGGAGGGGCTTACAATGAGCAGTTCTTC
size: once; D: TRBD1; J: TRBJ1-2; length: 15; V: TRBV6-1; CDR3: CASSEGLGGTYGYTF; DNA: TGTGCCAGCAGTGAAGGTTTAGGGGGCACCTATGGCTACACCTTC
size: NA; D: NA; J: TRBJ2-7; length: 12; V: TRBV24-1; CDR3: CATSDYTYEQYF; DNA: TGTGCCACCAGTGATTACACCTACGAGCAGTACTTC
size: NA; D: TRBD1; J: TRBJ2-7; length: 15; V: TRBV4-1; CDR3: CASSQLWTGSYEQYF; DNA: TGCGCCAGCAGCCAACTGTGGACAGGGAGCTACGAGCAGTACTTC
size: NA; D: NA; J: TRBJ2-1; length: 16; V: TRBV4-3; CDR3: CASSRATGPSYNEQFF; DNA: TGCGCCAGCAGCCGAGCGACAGGCCCCTCCTACAATGAGCAGTTCTTC
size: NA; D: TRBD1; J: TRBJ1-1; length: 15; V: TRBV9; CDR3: CASSAIRGLGTEAFF; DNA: TGTGCCAGCAGCGCCATCAGGGGGCTCGGCACTGAAGCTTTCTTT
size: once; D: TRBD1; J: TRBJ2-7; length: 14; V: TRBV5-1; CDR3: CASSLGTGAGEQYF; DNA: TGCGCCAGCAGCTTAGGGACAGGGGCGGGCGAGCAGTACTTC
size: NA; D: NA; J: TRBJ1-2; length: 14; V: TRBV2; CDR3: CASSAVPGYEGYTF; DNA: TGTGCCAGCAGTGCGGTCCCAGGATACGAAGGCTACACCTTC
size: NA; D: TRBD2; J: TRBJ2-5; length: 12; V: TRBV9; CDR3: CASSRGGETQYF; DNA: TGTGCCAGCAGCCGGGGGGGCGAGACCCAGTACTTC
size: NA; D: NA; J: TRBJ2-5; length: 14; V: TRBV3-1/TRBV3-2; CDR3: CASSHSERQETQYF; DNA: TGTGCCAGCAGCCACTCTGAGCGGCAAGAGACCCAGTACTTC
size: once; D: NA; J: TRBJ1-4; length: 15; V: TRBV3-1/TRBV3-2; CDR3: CASSREGVTNEKLFF; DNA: TGTGCCAGCAGCCGGGAGGGGGTGACTAATGAAAAACTGTTTTTT
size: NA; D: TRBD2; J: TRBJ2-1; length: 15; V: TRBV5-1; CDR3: CASRSGTGSYNEQFF; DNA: TGCGCCAGCAGAAGCGGGACCGGGTCCTACAATGAGCAGTTCTTC
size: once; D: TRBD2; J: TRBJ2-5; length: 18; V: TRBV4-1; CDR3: CASSQDWRVAGNVETQYF; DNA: TGCGCCAGCAGCCAAGATTGGAGGGTAGCGGGAAACGTGGAGACCCAGTACTTC
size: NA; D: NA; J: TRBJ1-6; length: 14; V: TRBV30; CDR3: CASPQEGLNSPLHF; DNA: TGTGCCTCCCCGCAGGAGGGGCTTAATTCACCCCTCCACTTT
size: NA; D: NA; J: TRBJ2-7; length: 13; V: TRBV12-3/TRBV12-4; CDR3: CASSFSHSYEQYF; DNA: TGTGCCAGCAGTTTTAGCCACTCCTACGAGCAGTACTTC
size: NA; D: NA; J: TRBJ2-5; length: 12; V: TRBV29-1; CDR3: CSGILVQETQYF; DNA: TGCAGCGGAATACTAGTACAAGAGACCCAGTACTTC
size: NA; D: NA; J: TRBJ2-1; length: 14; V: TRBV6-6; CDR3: CASSSHQGEDEQFF; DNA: TGTGCCAGCAGTTCCCACCAGGGGGAGGATGAGCAGTTCTTC
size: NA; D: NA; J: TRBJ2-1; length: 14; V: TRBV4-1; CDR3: CASSQPGGSVEQFF; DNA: TGCGCCAGCAGCCAACCCGGTGGGAGCGTTGAGCAGTTCTTC
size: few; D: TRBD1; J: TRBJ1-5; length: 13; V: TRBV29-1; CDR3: CSVVTGGGQPQHF; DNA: TGCAGCGTTGTGACAGGGGGCGGTCAGCCCCAGCATTTT
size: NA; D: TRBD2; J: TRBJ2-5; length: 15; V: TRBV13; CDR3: CASSPERGSQETQYF; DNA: TGTGCCAGCAGCCCCGAGCGGGGGAGCCAAGAGACCCAGTACTTC
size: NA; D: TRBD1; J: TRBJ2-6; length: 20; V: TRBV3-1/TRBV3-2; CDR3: CASSPPVGRQGQSGANVLTF; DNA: TGTGCCAGCAGCCCACCCGTCGGGAGACAGGGGCAGTCTGGGGCCAACGTCCTGACTTTC
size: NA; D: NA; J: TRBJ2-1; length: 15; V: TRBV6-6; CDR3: CASSYSSGDRNEQFF; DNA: TGTGCCAGCAGTTACTCTTCAGGCGATAGGAATGAGCAGTTCTTC
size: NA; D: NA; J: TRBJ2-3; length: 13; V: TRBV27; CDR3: CASGYRAPDTQYF; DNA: TGTGCCAGCGGGTACAGGGCCCCAGATACGCAGTATTTT
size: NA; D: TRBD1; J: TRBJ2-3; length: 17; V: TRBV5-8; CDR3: CASSLGLGQGDTDTQYF; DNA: TGTGCCAGCAGCTTGGGCCTCGGACAGGGGGACACAGATACGCAGTATTTT